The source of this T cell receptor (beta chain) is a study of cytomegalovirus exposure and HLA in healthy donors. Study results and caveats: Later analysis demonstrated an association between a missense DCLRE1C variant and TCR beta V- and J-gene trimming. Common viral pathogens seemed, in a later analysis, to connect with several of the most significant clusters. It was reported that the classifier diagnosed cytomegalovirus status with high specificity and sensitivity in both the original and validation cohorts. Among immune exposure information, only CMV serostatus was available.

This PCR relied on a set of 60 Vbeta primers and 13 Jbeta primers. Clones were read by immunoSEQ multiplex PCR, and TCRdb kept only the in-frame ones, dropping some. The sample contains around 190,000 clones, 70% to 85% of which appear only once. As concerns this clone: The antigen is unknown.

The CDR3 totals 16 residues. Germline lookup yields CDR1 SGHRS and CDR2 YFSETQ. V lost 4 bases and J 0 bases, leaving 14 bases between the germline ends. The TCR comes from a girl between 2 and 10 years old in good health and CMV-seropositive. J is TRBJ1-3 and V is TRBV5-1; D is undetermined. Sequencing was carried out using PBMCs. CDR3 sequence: CASSMDGVNSGNTIYF. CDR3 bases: TGCGCCAGCAGCATGGACGGTGTGAACTCTGGAAACACCATATATTTT.